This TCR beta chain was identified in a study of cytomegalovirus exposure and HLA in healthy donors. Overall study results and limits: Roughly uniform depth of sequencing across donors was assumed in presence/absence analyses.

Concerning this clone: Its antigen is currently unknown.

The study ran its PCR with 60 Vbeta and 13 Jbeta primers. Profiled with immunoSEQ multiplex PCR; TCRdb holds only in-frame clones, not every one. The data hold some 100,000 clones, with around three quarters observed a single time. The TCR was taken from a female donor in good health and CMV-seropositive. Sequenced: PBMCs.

The CDR3 region is CASRATGVSGYGYTF. The CDR3 nucleotides read TGTGCCAGCAGGGCCACAGGTGTTTCGGGCTATGGCTACACCTTC. The rearrangement joins TRBV6-5 to TRBJ1-2; D is possibly TRBD1 (5 bases). Germline assignment: CDR1 MNHEY and CDR2 SVGAGI. V gave up 6 bases and J gave up 4 bases, with 18 bases separating them. The CDR3 is 15 residues long.